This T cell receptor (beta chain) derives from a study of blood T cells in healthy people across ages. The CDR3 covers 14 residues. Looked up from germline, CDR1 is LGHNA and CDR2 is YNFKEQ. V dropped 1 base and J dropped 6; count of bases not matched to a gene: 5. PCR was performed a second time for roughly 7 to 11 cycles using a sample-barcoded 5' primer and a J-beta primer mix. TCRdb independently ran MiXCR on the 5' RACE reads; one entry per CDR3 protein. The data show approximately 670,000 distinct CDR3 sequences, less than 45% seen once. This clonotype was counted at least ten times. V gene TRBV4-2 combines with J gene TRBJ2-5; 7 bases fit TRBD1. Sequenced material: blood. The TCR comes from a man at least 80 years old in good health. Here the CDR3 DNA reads TGTGCCAGCAGCCAAGCTGCAGGGGGTCAGACCCAGTACTTC. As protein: CASSQAAGGQTQYF.